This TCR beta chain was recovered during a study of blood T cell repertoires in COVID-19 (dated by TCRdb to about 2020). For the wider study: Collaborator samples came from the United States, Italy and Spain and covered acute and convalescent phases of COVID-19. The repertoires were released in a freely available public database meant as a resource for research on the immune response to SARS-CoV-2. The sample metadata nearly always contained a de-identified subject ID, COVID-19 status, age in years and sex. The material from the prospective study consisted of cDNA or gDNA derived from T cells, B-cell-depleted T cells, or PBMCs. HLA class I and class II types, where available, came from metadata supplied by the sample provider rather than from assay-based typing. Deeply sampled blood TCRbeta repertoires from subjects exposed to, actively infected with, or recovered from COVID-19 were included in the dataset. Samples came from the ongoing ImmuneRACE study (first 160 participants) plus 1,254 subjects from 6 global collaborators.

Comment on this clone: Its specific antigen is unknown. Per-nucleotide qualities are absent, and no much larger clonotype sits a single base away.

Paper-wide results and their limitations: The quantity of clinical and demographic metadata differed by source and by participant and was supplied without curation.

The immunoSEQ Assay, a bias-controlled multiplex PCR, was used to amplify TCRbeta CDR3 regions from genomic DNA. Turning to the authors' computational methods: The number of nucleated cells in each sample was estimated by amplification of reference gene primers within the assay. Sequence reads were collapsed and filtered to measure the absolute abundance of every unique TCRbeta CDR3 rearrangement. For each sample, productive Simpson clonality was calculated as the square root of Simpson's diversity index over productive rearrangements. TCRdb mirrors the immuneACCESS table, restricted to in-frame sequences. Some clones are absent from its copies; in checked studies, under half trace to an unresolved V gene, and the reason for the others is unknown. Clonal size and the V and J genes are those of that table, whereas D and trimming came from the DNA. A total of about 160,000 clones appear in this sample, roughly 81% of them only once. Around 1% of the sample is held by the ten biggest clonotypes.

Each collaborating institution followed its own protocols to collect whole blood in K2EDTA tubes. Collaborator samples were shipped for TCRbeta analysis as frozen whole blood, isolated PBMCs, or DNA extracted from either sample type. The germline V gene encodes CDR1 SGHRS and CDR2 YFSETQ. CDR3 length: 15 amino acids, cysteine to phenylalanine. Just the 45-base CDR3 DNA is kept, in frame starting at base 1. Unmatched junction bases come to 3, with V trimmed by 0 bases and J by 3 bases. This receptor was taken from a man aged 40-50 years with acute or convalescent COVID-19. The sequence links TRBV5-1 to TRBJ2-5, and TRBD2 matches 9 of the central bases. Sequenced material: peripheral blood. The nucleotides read TGCGCCAGCAGCTTGGGCCTAGCGGGGAAAGAGACCCAGTACTTC. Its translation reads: CASSLGLAGKETQYF.